What follows are 21 T cell receptor beta chains derived from one specimen sequenced in a study of shared clonotypes between healthy human individuals (dated by TCRdb to the early 2020s). Preparation of the library involved the immunoSEQ multiplex PCR assay. This is the immuneACCESS table as TCRdb keeps it, with only in-frame sequences that have V and J called. A part of the clones is gone; compared with another copy, unresolved V genes explain less than half, and the rest is unexplained. Here the sample has some 2.4 million clones; over 85% occur a single time. Around 0.37% of the sample is taken by the ten largest. Sample: naive CD4+ T cells from PBMCs. Reading the label with the study, this specimen's cell subset or site is: CD45RA+ positively selected. The receptors were gathered from a man aged 18 to 35 in good health. Some clones in this sample may be carry-over from other donors' samples.

In nucleotides, the CDR3 is TGTGCCAGCAGCTTCTTTGGGACAGGGTACTACGAGCAGTACTTC. It encodes CASSFFGTGYYEQYF. The chain has TRBV5-4 and TRBJ2-7; TRBD1 matches at 9 bases. J gave up 3 bases and V 2 bases, and 6 bases lay outside the gene matches. Germline V gene sequence: CDR1 SGHNT, CDR2 YYREEE (reference sequence). This CDR3 spans 15 amino acids.

V is TRBV11-2 and J is TRBJ2-1; 9 nucleotides agree with TRBD2. Germline trimming cut 7 bases from V and 2 bases from J; bases unmatched to any gene: 6. CDR1 is SGHAT and CDR2 is FQNNGV in the germline V gene. The CDR3 is 15 amino acids. The CDR3 DNA reads as TGTGCCAGCAAGCCGACTAGCGGAACCTACAATGAGCAGTTCTTC. Translated: CASKPTSGTYNEQFF.

V gene TRBV4-1 combines with J gene TRBJ1-5; D gene uncertain. Germline V gene data show CDR1 as MGHRA and CDR2 as YSYEKL. V lost 1 base, J lost 1 base, and 8 bases lay in between. The CDR3 is made up of 15 amino acids. CDR3: CASSQVPGSNQPQHF. The CDR3 nucleotides are TGCGCCAGCAGCCAAGTACCGGGCAGCAATCAGCCCCAGCATTTT.

The CDR3 spells CASRAGPIYEQYF. CDR3 in DNA: TGTGCCAGCAGGGCAGGGCCTATCTACGAGCAGTACTTC. The chain has TRBV2 and TRBJ2-7, with TRBD1 as a possible D gene (5 bases). Trimming stripped 6 bases from V and 3 bases from J, with 12 bases between. This CDR3 contains 13 residues. The V gene's germline CDR1 is SNHLY and CDR2 FYNNEI.

The rearrangement links TRBV11-2 to TRBJ1-1; D gene unclear. Trimming took 0 bases from V and 3 from J, leaving 11 bases between them. Germline values: CDR1 SGHAT, CDR2 FQNNGV. CDR3 size: 15 residues. CDR3 in DNA: TGTGCCAGCAGCTTAGAATCCCCCTACGACACTGAAGCTTTCTTT. This translates into CASSLESPYDTEAFF.

The chain links TRBV6-6 to TRBJ1-2; D is unresolved. The V gene lost 6 bases and the J gene lost 5 bases, with 10 bases spanning the gap. The CDR3 spans 12 residues. Looked up from germline, CDR1 is MNHNY and CDR2 is SVGAGI (reference sequence). The CDR3 protein is CASSPFGYGYTF. Written as DNA, the CDR3 is TGTGCCAGCAGCCCCTTTGGATATGGCTACACCTTC.

This chain uses TRBV19 with TRBJ2-5; D might be TRBD1 or TRBD2, each matching 5 bases. CDR3 length: 16 amino acids. Per the germline V gene, CDR1 is LNHDA and CDR2 is SQIVND (reference sequence). Deletions cut 6 bases from V and 7 bases from J, with 24 bases between. Here the CDR3 DNA reads TGTGCCAGTAGCCGCAGCCGGGACGGCTCCCCTGGGACCCAGTACTTC. Translating gives CASSRSRDGSPGTQYF.

The rearrangement uses TRBV4-2 and TRBJ2-3; D gene uncertain. The V gene's germline CDR1 is LGHNA and CDR2 YNFKEQ. Trimming cost V 2 bases and J 4 bases, with 13 bases left between them. The CDR3 is made up of 15 amino acids. CDR3 protein: CASSQMKVWADTQYF. The CDR3, as DNA: TGTGCCAGCAGCCAAATGAAGGTTTGGGCAGATACGCAGTATTTT.

The rearrangement links TRBV19 to TRBJ1-2; possibly TRBD1 for D (6 bases). This CDR3 is 12 amino acids long. V was trimmed by 5 bases and J by 7 bases, leaving 11 bases between them. Germline V gene lookup returns CDR1 LNHDA and CDR2 SQIVND (reference sequence). CDR3 residues: CASSASRGGYTF. As DNA, the CDR3 is TGTGCCAGTAGTGCCTCCAGGGGTGGCTACACCTTC.

This chain links TRBV11-2 with TRBJ2-1; 7 bases are shared with TRBD2. The trim removed 7 bases at V and 4 bases at J, leaving 10 bases unmatched. There are 15 residues in the CDR3. Germline CDR1 reads SGHAT; CDR2 reads FQNNGV. CDR3 protein: CASTWWASGYNEQFF. CDR3 DNA sequence: TGTGCCAGCACCTGGTGGGCTAGCGGTTACAATGAGCAGTTCTTC.

The chain employs TRBV10-3 and TRBJ2-2, with D hard to call. With 5 bases removed from V and 5 bases from J, the gap between germline ends came to 6 bases. The CDR3 contains 12 residues. Germline loops: CDR1 ENHRY, CDR2 SYGVKD. DNA of the CDR3: TGTGCCATCAGTTCTGGGACCGGGGAGCTGTTTTTT. Translated, it gives CAISSGTGELFF.

The chain employs TRBV5-1 and TRBJ2-7, with 10 bases fitting TRBD1. Germline V gene sequence: CDR1 SGHRS, CDR2 YFSETQ. This CDR3 has 20 amino acids. Germline trimming cut 2 bases from V and 3 bases from J; bases unmatched to any gene: 20. CDR3 sequence reads: CASSFPLSDRGLVNVYEQYF. CDR3 DNA sequence: TGCGCCAGCAGCTTTCCCCTTTCCGACAGGGGGCTCGTTAACGTCTACGAGCAGTACTTC.

The V and J genes are TRBV7-2 and TRBJ2-7; D ambiguous. This CDR3 contains 14 residues. The V end was cut by 2 bases, the J end by 2 bases, with 10 bases between. Germline V gives CDR1 SGHTA, CDR2 FQGNSA. The CDR3 DNA sequence: TGTGCCAGCAGCTTAATGGCGATACCCTACGAGCAGTACTTC. This encodes CASSLMAIPYEQYF.

The chain uses TRBV19 and TRBJ1-4; TRBD1 matches at 7 bases. With V trimmed by 3 bases and J by 0 bases, 7 bases remained unmatched. Germline loops: CDR1 LNHDA, CDR2 SQIVND (reference sequence). The CDR3 spans 17 residues. CDR3 region: CASSIRQGHATNEKLFF. The CDR3 bases are TGTGCCAGTAGTATTCGACAGGGCCACGCAACTAATGAAAAACTGTTTTTT.

A note on this clone: This specimen includes other DNA sequences encoding the same CDR3. The V call is TRBV9, the J call TRBJ2-3; no clear D gene. V dropped 0 bases and J dropped 5 bases, with 13 bases sitting between them. Per germline, CDR1 SGDLS and CDR2 YYNGEE. The CDR3 runs 15 residues. The CDR3 sequence: CASSVDSGSGDTQYF. The DNA of the CDR3 is TGTGCCAGCAGCGTAGATTCCGGATCTGGAGATACGCAGTATTTT.

V is TRBV27 and J is TRBJ2-5; 7 bases map to TRBD2. Germline-derived CDR1 and CDR2 are MNHEY and SMNVEV (reference sequence). The CDR3 has 15 amino acids. Losses at the gene ends were 5 bases for V and 5 bases for J; bases not matched to a gene: 11. Here the CDR3 DNA reads TGTGCCAGCAGTGACGGGATCCCCGGGAGGGAGACCCAGTACTTC. Its translation is CASSDGIPGRETQYF.

The J gene is TRBJ2-2, the V gene TRBV7-2, with a possible D match to TRBD1 (6 bases). Germline CDR1 and CDR2: SGHTA and FQGNSA. V lost 2 bases, J lost 0 bases, and 13 bases lay in between. The CDR3 runs to 17 residues. The CDR3 loop reads CASSLRWGRTNTGELFF. CDR3 DNA: TGTGCCAGCAGCTTAAGATGGGGGCGGACGAACACCGGGGAGCTGTTTTTT.

The chain joins TRBV7-2 to TRBJ2-5, with 8 bases lining up with TRBD1. There are 15 residues in the CDR3. V shed 5 bases and J 2 bases; nucleotides not matched to a gene: 7. From germline, CDR1 is SGHTA and CDR2 FQGNSA. CDR3 residues: CASSLRQGPQETQYF. CDR3 DNA: TGTGCCAGCAGCCTCCGACAGGGGCCACAAGAGACCCAGTACTTC.

The CDR3, as DNA: TGTGCCAGCAGTCCCGCCGGACAGGGGTATGGCTACACCTTC. Its protein is CASSPAGQGYGYTF. The chain employs TRBV28 and TRBJ1-2; 9 bases are shared with TRBD1. The CDR3 is made up of 14 amino acids. V shed 5 bases, J shed 5 bases, and the junction held 6 bases outside the gene matches. Germline-derived CDR1 and CDR2 are MDHEN and SYDVKM.

This rearrangement joins TRBV19 to TRBJ1-5; D remains ambiguous. Germline CDR1 LNHDA, CDR2 SQIVND (reference sequence). This CDR3 spans 14 amino acids. The V gene lost 5 bases and the J gene lost 3 bases, with 11 bases spanning the gap. The CDR3 loop is CASSRWTANQPQHF. The CDR3, as DNA: TGTGCCAGTAGTCGGTGGACCGCCAATCAGCCCCAGCATTTT.

This clone appeared a single time. The gene calls are TRBV9 and TRBJ1-3; D is perhaps TRBD1 (5 bases). Trimming pared 4 bases from V and 7 bases from J, leaving 18 bases between. CDR3 length: 15 amino acids. Germline V gene sequence: CDR1 SGDLS, CDR2 YYNGEE. In DNA form, the CDR3 reads TGTGCCAGCAGCCCCGTCGGGGGATTGGGGAACACCATATATTTT. Amino acid sequence: CASSPVGGLGNTIYF.